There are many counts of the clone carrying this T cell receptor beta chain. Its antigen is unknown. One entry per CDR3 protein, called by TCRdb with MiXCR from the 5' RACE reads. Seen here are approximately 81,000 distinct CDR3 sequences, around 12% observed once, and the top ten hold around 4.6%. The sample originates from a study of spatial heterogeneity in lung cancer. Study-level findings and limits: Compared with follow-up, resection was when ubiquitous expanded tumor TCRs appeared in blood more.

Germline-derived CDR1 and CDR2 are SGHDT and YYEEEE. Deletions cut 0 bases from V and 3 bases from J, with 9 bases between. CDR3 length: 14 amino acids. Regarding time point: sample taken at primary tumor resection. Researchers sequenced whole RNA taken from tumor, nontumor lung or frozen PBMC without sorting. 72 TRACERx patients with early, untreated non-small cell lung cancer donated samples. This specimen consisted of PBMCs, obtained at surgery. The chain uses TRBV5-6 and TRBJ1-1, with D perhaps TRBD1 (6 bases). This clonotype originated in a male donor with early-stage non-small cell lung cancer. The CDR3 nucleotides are TGTGCCAGCAGCTTGGGAAGGGGGGACACTGAAGCTTTCTTT. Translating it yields CASSLGRGDTEAFF.